This paragraph covers one T cell receptor beta chain sequence. The sample is drawn from a study of blood T cells in healthy people across ages. The overall study: Every two T cells gave about one barcoded beta molecule via template switching.

The CDR3 has 11 amino acids. V lost 6 bases and J lost 6, with 9 bases in between. Germline values: CDR1 MNHEY, CDR2 SVGEGT. Extraction yielded at least 6 micrograms of total RNA per sample. Sample-barcoded 5' priming and a J-beta primer mix drove a second PCR of roughly 7 to 11 cycles. TCRdb recomputed calls from the 5' RACE reads with MiXCR, one row per CDR3 protein. The top ten hold 25% to 35% of the sample, which has approximately 690,000 distinct CDR3 sequences, around 38% seen once. Sequencing was carried out using blood. The sequence came from a man older than 75 in good health. The rearrangement joins TRBV6-2 or TRBV6-3 to TRBJ2-7; D is unclear. DNA of the CDR3: TGTGCCAGCAGCATGATCAGCGAGCAGTACTTC. Translation gives CASSMISEQYF.